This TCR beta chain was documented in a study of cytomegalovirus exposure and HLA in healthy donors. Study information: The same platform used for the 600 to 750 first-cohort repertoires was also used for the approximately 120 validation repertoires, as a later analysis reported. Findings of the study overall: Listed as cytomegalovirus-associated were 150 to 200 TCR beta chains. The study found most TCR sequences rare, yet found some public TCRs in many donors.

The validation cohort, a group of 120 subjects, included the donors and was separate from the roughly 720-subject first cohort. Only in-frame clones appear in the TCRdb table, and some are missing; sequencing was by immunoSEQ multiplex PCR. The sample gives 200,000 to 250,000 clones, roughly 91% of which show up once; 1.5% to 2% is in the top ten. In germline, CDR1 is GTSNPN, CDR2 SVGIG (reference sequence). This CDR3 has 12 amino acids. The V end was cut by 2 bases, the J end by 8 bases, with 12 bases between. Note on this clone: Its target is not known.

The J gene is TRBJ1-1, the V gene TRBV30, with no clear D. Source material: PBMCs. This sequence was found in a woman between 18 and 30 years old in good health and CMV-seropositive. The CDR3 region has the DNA TGTGCCTGGAGTCTTTCGGGTATGGAAGCTTTCTTT. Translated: CAWSLSGMEAFF. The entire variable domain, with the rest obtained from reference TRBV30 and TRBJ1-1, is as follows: SQTIHQWPATLVQPVGSPLSLECTVEGTSNPNLYWYRQAAGRGLQLLFYSVGIGQISSEVPQNLSASRPQDRQFILSSKKLLLSDSGFYLCAWSLSGMEAFFGQGTRLTVV.